The rows below give T cell receptor beta chains drawn from one sample of a study of blood T cell repertoires in COVID-19. This table comes from immunoSEQ multiplex PCR, and its TCRdb copy is limited to in-frame clones, with some not included. This sample has 200,000 to 300,000 clones, with 85% to 90% found just once. Sequenced sample: peripheral blood. The receptors here all came from an older woman with COVID-19, enrolled during active disease. Each CDR3 is given with its conserved first and last residue. The order of the fields is V gene, J gene, CDR3 protein.

TRBV6-2/TRBV6-3	TRBJ2-7	CASSYSKVAGPPLEQYF
TRBV5-1	TRBJ1-2	CASSFDPTGPYGYTF
TRBV6-2/TRBV6-3	TRBJ1-1	CASSGDRAMNTEAFF
TRBV6-5	TRBJ1-6	CASSYSEGNSPLHF
TRBV5-8	TRBJ2-2	CASSLADRGAGELFF
TRBV18	TRBJ2-1	CASSRTSGQSDEQFF
TRBV10-3	TRBJ1-2	CAIRGQTNYGYTF
TRBV5-8	TRBJ1-6	CASSPRQGTNSPLHF
TRBV7-9	TRBJ2-5	CASSLAGGLQETQYF
TRBV7-3	TRBJ2-3	CASSLRSGGLGDTQYF
TRBV6-2/TRBV6-3	TRBJ2-2	CASSPTGRNTGELFF
TRBV5-6	TRBJ2-3	CASSLTSGTDTQYF
TRBV10-1	TRBJ2-1	CASSDRSSGRNEQFF
TRBV7-3	TRBJ2-2	CASSPSSRTAVTSTGELFF
TRBV24-1	TRBJ1-5	CATGTGRQPQHF
TRBV5-4	TRBJ2-1	CASSLPRGNNEQFF
TRBV7-2	TRBJ2-3	CASSPRLGRGIDTQYF
TRBV10-3	TRBJ1-1	CAISDGTPLSAEAFF
TRBV5-1	TRBJ2-1	CASSLGGPGEQFF
TRBV3-1/TRBV3-2	TRBJ2-1	CASSQAASNNEQFF
TRBV11-3	TRBJ2-3	CASSPGAGSITDTQYF
TRBV2	TRBJ2-5	CASSVQSETQYF
TRBV19	TRBJ2-7	CASSIAFPESLYF
TRBV4-2	TRBJ2-2	CASSVRSGTNFNTGELFF
TRBV6-5	TRBJ1-5	CASSYRTPVGQPQHF
TRBV21-1	TRBJ2-7	CASSKAVSGVYEQYF
TRBV5-1	TRBJ2-2	CASSPPGQGVRRELFF
TRBV18	TRBJ2-7	CASSSYGQGYEQYF
TRBV28	TRBJ1-5	CASSRTLRPPRDQPQHF
TRBV29-1	TRBJ2-1	CSASDRGSYNEQFF
TRBV3-1/TRBV3-2	TRBJ2-7	CASSQGGLYEQYF
TRBV18	TRBJ2-6	CASSPRGLAGISGANVLTF
TRBV19	TRBJ1-1	CASSNYRGGTEAFF
TRBV3-1/TRBV3-2	TRBJ2-7	CASSHKVGFTGTPYEQYF
TRBV28	TRBJ2-3	CASSSPGRLAGTDTQYF
TRBV6-5	TRBJ2-7	CASSGAGIFPEQYF
TRBV7-6	TRBJ1-1	CASSLVAVQGNTEAFF
TRBV27	TRBJ1-5	CASSLSYTGDQPQHF
TRBV5-4	TRBJ2-3	CASSLGDSPSTDTQYF
TRBV9	TRBJ1-5	CASSSTGMYGQPQHF
TRBV20-1	TRBJ2-7	CSASAGRDNEQYF
TRBV18	TRBJ1-2	CASSPKTGGGFGYTF
TRBV11-2	TRBJ2-4	CASSFGGSLAGQYF
TRBV6-6	TRBJ1-2	CASSLGTGISYGYTF
TRBV7-6	TRBJ1-3	CASSLAGDGNTIYF
TRBV27	TRBJ2-1	CASSTASGSGDEQFF
TRBV5-5	TRBJ2-7	CASSFSRTSGYEQYF
TRBV6-5	TRBJ2-5	CASSRLDRAQETQYF
TRBV5-4	TRBJ1-3	CASSLQRGGNTIYF
TRBV28	TRBJ1-4	CASSTRTGYGEKLFF
TRBV28	TRBJ1-6	CASSSPGQGFVYSPLHF
TRBV25-1	TRBJ1-1	CASSDPPVGSRPEAFF
TRBV19	TRBJ1-4	CASSTGTVNEKLFF
TRBV5-1	TRBJ1-1	CASSLDRLNTEAFF
TRBV10-3	TRBJ2-3	CAISPTSGSTDTQYF
TRBV5-4	TRBJ2-1	CASSLGLRDEQFF
TRBV5-1	TRBJ2-3	CASSLEGYPDTQYF